These 13 T cell receptor beta chains originate from one sample sequenced in a study of T cells after yellow fever vaccination (dated 2019 in TCRdb). What this sample's treatment or condition label stands for: live attenuated yellow fever vaccine strain. Receptors were amplified or captured by 5' RACE. Sequenced on an Illumina NovaSeq 6000. TCRdb reprocessed the public reads (quality trimming at Q25 with fastp, clone calling with MiXCR) and kept in-frame beta chains. All rows with the same CDR3 protein become a single entry with the most common DNA and genes. The sample yields fewer than 450,000 distinct CDR3 sequences; 3% to 4.5% were counted once. The top ten clones comprise roughly a quarter of the sample. Sample: PBMCs, taken 5 days after the yellow fever booster vaccination. The receptors shown here come from a man aged 18 to 35 who received the YFV17D yellow fever vaccine.

This clonotype was counted many times. J is TRBJ1-3 and V is TRBV4-2, with D hard to call. CDR1 and CDR2 from the germline V gene are LGHNA and YNFKEQ. Trimming shortened V by 4 bases and J by 0 bases, and 22 bases separated the two germline ends. This CDR3 contains 19 residues. CDR3: CASSLTLTGGGRSGNTIYF. Written as DNA, the CDR3 is TGTGCCAGCAGCCTTACACTCACCGGAGGCGGTCGCTCTGGAAACACCATATATTTT.

This clonotype was counted a few times. The CDR3 spells CSVSGTFQGDTQYF. The CDR3 DNA follows: TGCAGCGTCTCCGGGACCTTCCAGGGGGATACGCAGTATTTT. The genes are TRBV29-1 and TRBJ2-3; D perhaps matches TRBD1 (6 bases). The V and J ends lost 6 bases and 6 bases respectively, with 19 bases between them. The CDR3 is 14 residues long. CDR1 and CDR2 (germline): SQVTM, ANQGSEA.

This clonotype has ten or more counts. The chain carries TRBV14 and TRBJ2-1, with D possibly being TRBD2 (5 bases). The germline V and J ends were trimmed by 5 bases and 3 bases, with 11 bases remaining between them. Germline assignment: CDR1 SGHDN and CDR2 FVKESK. The length of the CDR3 is 14 residues. This CDR3 reads CASSGRVVYNEQFF. Here the CDR3 DNA reads TGTGCCAGCAGCGGGCGGGTTGTCTACAATGAGCAGTTCTTC.

This clonotype was counted at least ten times. The V and J genes are TRBV5-1 and TRBJ1-1, with D perhaps matching TRBD1 (6 bases). The CDR3 has 15 residues. CDR1 SGHRS and CDR2 YFSETQ come from the germline V gene. Deletions cut 7 bases from V and 2 bases from J, with 18 bases between. CDR3 amino acids: CASRRGGNINTEAFF. The CDR3 nucleotides read TGCGCCAGCCGAAGAGGGGGGAATATTAACACTGAAGCTTTCTTT.

There are many counts of this clonotype. The chain links TRBV7-3 to TRBJ2-3; 7 positions agree with TRBD2. The CDR3 consists of 13 residues. Germline V lookup: CDR1 SGHTA, CDR2 FQGTGA. V shed 3 bases and J 3 bases; nucleotides not matched to a gene: 0. CDR3 loop: CASSFSGTDTQYF. Here the CDR3 DNA reads TGTGCCAGCAGCTTTAGCGGGACAGATACGCAGTATTTT.

This clonotype was observed many times. The chain couples TRBV27 to TRBJ2-5, with 10 bases identical to TRBD2. CDR3 size: 17 residues. J gave up 2 bases and V 6 bases, and 12 bases lay outside the gene matches. The V gene's germline CDR1 is MNHEY and CDR2 SMNVEV (reference sequence). Written as DNA, the CDR3 is TGTGCCAGCAGCCCACTTATAAGCGGGGGGGCTCAAGAGACCCAGTACTTC. This gives the protein CASSPLISGGAQETQYF.

This clonotype was detected ten times or more. This chain connects TRBV20-1 to TRBJ2-1; TRBD2 matches 9 bases. The trim removed 6 bases at V and 9 bases at J, leaving 9 bases unmatched. This CDR3 is 13 amino acids long. In germline, CDR1 is DFQATT, CDR2 SNEGSKA (reference sequence). In DNA form, the CDR3 reads TGCAGTGCCGGCGGGGGGGCGTTTGGTGAGCAGTTCTTC. Amino acid sequence: CSAGGGAFGEQFF.

This clonotype was detected a few times. This chain connects TRBV19 to TRBJ2-3; D is ambiguous. CDR3 length: 14 residues. Germline assignment: CDR1 LNHDA and CDR2 SQIVND (reference sequence). V was clipped by 3 bases and J by 2 bases, with 9 bases between them. DNA for the CDR3: TGTGCCAGTAGTATTGGGCAGCTCACAGATACGCAGTATTTT. Amino acids: CASSIGQLTDTQYF.

The table lists this clonotype with many counts. CDR3 in amino acids: CSVVQGLGYTF. For the CDR3, the DNA is TGCAGCGTTGTGCAGGGCCTTGGCTACACCTTC. This chain links TRBV29-1 with TRBJ1-2; possible D gene TRBD1, 5 bases. CDR1 is SQVTM, CDR2 ANQGSEA, per germline. CDR3 length equals 11 residues. Trimming removed 4 bases at V and 7 bases at J, with 10 bases between.

With respect to this clonotype: It may be a read error: a sequence one base away is much more abundant. The conserved final phenylalanine or tryptophan is absent from the CDR3, which likely points to a read error. This chain connects TRBV6-2 or TRBV6-3 to TRBJ1-3, with D possibly being TRBD1 (6 bases). Trimming took 4 bases from V and 0 from J, leaving 13 bases between them. The CDR3 totals 16 residues. In germline, CDR1 is MNHEY, CDR2 SVGEGT. CDR3: CASSLDGQISGNTIYI. CDR3 coding DNA: TGTGCCAGCAGTTTGGACGGACAGATCTCTGGAAACACCATATATATT.

The V gene is TRBV15, the J gene TRBJ1-1, with D maybe TRBD1 (5 bases). CDR1 is LNHNV, CDR2 YYDKDF, per germline (reference sequence). Trimming shortened V by 0 bases and J by 4 bases, and 15 bases separated the two germline ends. The CDR3 loop spans 16 amino acids. The CDR3 sequence: CATSRDRAGLSTEAFF. DNA of the CDR3: TGTGCCACCAGCAGAGATCGGGCAGGGTTGAGCACTGAAGCTTTCTTT. Drawing the rest from reference TRBV15 and TRBJ1-1, the complete variable domain is DAMVIQNPRYQVTQFGKPVTLSCSQTLNHNVMYWYQQKSSQAPKLLFHYYDKDFNNEADTPDNFQSRRPNTSFCFLDIRSPGLGDTAMYLCATSRDRAGLSTEAFFGQGTRLTVV.

This clonotype was observed a few times. CDR3 bases: TGTGCCACCAGCAGAGATTTTAAACCAAACACTGAAGCTTTCTTT. This gives the protein CATSRDFKPNTEAFF. The chain couples TRBV15 to TRBJ1-1; D ambiguous. CDR1 and CDR2 (germline): LNHNV, YYDKDF (reference sequence). Deletions cut 0 bases from V and 2 bases from J, with 10 bases between. The CDR3 has 15 amino acids.

This clonotype was counted many times. The J gene is TRBJ1-5, the V gene TRBV7-9; D may be TRBD1 (5 bases). The germline V and J ends were trimmed by 6 bases and 5 bases, with 14 bases remaining between them. Germline loops: CDR1 SEHNR, CDR2 FQNEAQ (reference sequence). This CDR3 is 14 amino acids long. The CDR3, as DNA: TGTGCCAGCAGTTTCCGGGACGGGGATCAGCCCCAGCATTTT. Translation: CASSFRDGDQPQHF.